What follows is one T cell receptor beta chain and its context. CDR3 length equals 12 residues. Trimming took 4 bases from V and 2 from J, leaving 8 bases between them. The germline CDR1 and CDR2 sequences are SQVTM and ANQGSEA. These data belong to a study of blood T cell repertoires in COVID-19. As for the study in general: COVID-19 samples from acute and convalescent phases originated in the United States, Italy and Spain. T cells, B-cell-depleted T cells, or PBMCs supplied cDNA or gDNA.

As originally analysed: The authors estimated nucleated cell counts from reference gene primer amplification. Measured with immunoSEQ multiplex PCR; TCRdb has only the in-frame clones, and not every one. That table is the source of V, J and clone size, and D and trimming were worked out from the DNA. Of 200,000 to 300,000 clones in the sample, less than 90% are singletons; the top ten hold under 4.5%. The chain combines TRBV29-1 with TRBJ1-2, with D unresolved. Sequencing input: peripheral blood. This TCR was sampled from a man between 60 and 75 years old who had recovered from COVID-19. CDR3: CSVGTANYGYTF. In DNA, the CDR3 is TGCAGCGTTGGGACTGCGAACTATGGCTACACCTTC. The whole variable domain, filled in from reference TRBV29-1 and TRBJ1-2, reads SAVISQKPSRDICQRGTSLTIQCQVDSQVTMMFWYRQQPGQSLTLIATANQGSEATYESGFVIDKFPISRPNLTFSTLTVSNMSPEDSSIYLCSVGTANYGYTFGSGTRLTVV.